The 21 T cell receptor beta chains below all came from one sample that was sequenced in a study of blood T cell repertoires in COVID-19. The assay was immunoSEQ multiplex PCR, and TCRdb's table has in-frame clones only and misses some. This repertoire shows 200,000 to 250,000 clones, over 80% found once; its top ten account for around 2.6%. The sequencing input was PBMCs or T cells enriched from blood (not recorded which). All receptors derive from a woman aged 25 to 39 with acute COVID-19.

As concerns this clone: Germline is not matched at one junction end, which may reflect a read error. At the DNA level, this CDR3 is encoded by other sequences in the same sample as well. Written as DNA, the CDR3 is TGTGCCAGCAGGAAACGACAGTCGCTCTACGAGCAGTACTTT. It encodes CASRKRQSLYEQYF. This chain links TRBV7-2 with TRBJ2-7; D perhaps matches TRBD1 (5 bases). Germline CDR1 and CDR2: SGHTA and FQGNSA. This CDR3 region has 14 residues.

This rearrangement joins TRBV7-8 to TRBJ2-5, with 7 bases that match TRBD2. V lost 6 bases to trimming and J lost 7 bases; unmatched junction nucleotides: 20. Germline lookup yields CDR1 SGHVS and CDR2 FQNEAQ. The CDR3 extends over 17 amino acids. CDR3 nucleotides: TGTGCCAGCAGTTCCCCCGGGGAGGGCCTCATCGAGGGGACCCAGTACTTC. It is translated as CASSSPGEGLIEGTQYF. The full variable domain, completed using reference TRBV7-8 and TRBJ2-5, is GAGVSQSPRYKVAKRGQDVALRCDPISGHVSLFWYQQALGQGPEFLTYFQNEAQLDKSGLPSDRFFAERPEGSVSTLKIQRTQQEDSAVYLCASSSPGEGLIEGTQYFGPGTRLLVL.

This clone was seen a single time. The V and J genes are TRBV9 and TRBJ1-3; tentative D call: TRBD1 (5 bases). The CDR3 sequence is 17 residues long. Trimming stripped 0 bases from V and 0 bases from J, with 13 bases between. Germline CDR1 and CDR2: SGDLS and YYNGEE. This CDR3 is CASSVGSGPLSGNTIYF. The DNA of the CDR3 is TGTGCCAGCAGCGTAGGCTCAGGGCCTCTCTCTGGAAACACCATATATTTT.

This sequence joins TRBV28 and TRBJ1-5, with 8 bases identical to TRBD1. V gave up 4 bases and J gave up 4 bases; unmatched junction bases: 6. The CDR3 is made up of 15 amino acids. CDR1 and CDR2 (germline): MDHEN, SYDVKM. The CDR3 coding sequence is TGTGCCAGCAGTTCTTTGGACAGGGAGAATCAGCCCCAGCATTTT. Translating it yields CASSSLDRENQPQHF.

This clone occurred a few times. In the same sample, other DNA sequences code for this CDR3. Here the CDR3 DNA reads TGCGCCAGCAGCTTGGACAGTAACTATGGCTACACCTTC. This encodes CASSLDSNYGYTF. This chain joins TRBV5-1 and TRBJ1-2, with unresolved D. V lost 0 bases, J lost 1 base, and 4 bases lay in between. The CDR3 has 13 amino acids. CDR1 and CDR2 from the germline V gene are SGHRS and YFSETQ.

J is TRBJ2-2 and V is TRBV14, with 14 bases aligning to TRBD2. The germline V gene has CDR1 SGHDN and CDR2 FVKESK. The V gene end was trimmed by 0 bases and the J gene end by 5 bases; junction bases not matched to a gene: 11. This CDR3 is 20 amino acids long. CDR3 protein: CASSQDPWTSGGTPTGELFF. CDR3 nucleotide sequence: TGTGCCAGCAGCCAAGATCCTTGGACTAGCGGGGGGACCCCTACCGGGGAGCTGTTTTTT.

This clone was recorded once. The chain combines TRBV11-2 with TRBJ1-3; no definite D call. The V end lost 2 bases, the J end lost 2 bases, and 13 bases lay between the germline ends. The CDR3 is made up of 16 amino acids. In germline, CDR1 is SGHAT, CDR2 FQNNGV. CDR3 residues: CASSLRYLGAGNTIYF. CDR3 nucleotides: TGTGCCAGCAGCTTACGATATCTGGGCGCTGGAAACACCATATATTTT.

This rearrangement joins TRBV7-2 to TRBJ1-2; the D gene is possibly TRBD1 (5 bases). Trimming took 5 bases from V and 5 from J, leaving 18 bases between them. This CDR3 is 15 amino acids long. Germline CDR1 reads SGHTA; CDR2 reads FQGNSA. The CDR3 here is CASSDTSGAHYGYTF. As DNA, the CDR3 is TGTGCCAGCAGCGATACAAGCGGGGCTCATTATGGCTACACCTTC.

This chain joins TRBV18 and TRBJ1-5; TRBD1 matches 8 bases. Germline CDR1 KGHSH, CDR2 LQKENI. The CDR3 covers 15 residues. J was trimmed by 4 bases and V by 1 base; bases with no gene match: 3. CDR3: CASSPRTGSNQPQHF. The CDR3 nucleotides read TGTGCCAGCTCACCACGGACAGGGTCAAATCAGCCCCAGCATTTT. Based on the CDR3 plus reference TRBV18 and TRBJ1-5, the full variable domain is NAGVMQNPRHLVRRRGQEARLRCSPMKGHSHVYWYRQLPEEGLKFMVYLQKENIIDESGMPKERFSAEFPKEGPSILRIQQVVRGDSAAYFCASSPRTGSNQPQHFGDGTRLSIL.

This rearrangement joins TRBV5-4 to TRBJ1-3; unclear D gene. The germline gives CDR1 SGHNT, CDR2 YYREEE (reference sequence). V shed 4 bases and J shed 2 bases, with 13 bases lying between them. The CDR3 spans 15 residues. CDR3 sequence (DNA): TGTGCCAGCAGCCTGGACGGAACAGCTGGAAACACCATATATTTT. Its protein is CASSLDGTAGNTIYF.

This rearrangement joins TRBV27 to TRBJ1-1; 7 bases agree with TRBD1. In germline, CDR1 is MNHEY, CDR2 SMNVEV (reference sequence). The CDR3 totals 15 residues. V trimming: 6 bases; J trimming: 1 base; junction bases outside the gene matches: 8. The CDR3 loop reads CASSPYRGGNTEAFF. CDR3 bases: TGTGCCAGCAGCCCCTACAGGGGCGGGAACACTGAAGCTTTCTTT.

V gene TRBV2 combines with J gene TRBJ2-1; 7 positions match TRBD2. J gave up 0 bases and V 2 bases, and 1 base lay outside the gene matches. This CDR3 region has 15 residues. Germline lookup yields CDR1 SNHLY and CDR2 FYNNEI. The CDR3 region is CASSEWEGSYNEQFF. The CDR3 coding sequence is TGTGCCAGCAGTGAATGGGAGGGCTCCTACAATGAGCAGTTCTTC.

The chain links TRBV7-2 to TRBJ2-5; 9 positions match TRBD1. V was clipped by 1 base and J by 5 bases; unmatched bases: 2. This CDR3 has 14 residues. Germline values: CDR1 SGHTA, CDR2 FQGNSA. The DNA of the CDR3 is TGTGCCAGCAGCTTAGGGACAGGGGAGGAGACCCAGTACTTC. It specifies CASSLGTGEETQYF.

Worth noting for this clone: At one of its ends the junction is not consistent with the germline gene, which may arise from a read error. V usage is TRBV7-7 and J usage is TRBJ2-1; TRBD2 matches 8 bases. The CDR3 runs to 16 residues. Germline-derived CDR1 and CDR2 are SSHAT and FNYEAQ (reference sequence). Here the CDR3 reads CASSLGGSGIYNEQFF. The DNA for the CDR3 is TGTGCTAGCAGCTTAGGTGGTAGCGGGATCTACAATGAGCAGTTCTTC.

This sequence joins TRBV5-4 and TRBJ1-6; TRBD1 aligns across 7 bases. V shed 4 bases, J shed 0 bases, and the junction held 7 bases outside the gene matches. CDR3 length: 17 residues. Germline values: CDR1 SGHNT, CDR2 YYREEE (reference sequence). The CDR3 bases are TGTGCCAGCAGCAGAGACAGGGCCAGCTCCTATAATTCACCCCTCCACTTT. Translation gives CASSRDRASSYNSPLHF.

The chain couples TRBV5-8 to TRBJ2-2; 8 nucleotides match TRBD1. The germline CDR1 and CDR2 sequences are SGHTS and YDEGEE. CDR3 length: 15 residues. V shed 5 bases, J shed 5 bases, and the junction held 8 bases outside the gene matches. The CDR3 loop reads CASRTGTGRTGELFF. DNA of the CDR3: TGTGCCAGCAGAACCGGGACAGGTAGAACCGGGGAGCTGTTTTTT.

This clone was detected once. The CDR3 region is CASSGETGNHYGYTF. Written as DNA, the CDR3 is TGTGCCAGCAGCGGGGAGACAGGGAATCATTATGGCTACACCTTC. V usage is TRBV9 and J usage is TRBJ1-2; 7 bases are shared with TRBD1. The germline V gene encodes CDR1 SGDLS and CDR2 YYNGEE. This CDR3 contains 15 residues. V shed 3 bases, J shed 5 bases, and the junction held 10 bases outside the gene matches.

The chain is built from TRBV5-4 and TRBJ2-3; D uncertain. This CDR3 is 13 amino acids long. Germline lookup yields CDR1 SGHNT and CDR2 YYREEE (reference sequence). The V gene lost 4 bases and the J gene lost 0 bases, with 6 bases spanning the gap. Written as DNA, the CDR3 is TGTGCCAGCAGCAGAACTAGCACAGATACGCAGTATTTT. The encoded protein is CASSRTSTDTQYF.

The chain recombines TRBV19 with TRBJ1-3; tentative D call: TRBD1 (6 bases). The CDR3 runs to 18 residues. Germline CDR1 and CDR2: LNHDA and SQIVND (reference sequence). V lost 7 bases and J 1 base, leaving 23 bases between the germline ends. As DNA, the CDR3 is TGTGCCAGTACCATTTGGGGGCAGGGAGAATGGTCTGGAAACACCATATATTTT. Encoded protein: CASTIWGQGEWSGNTIYF.

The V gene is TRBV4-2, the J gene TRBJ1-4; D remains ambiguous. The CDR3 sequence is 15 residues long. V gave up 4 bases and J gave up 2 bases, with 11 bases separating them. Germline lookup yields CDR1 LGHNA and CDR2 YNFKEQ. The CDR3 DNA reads TGTGCCAGCAGCCGAACGGCGACTACTAATGAAAAACTGTTTTTT. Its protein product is CASSRTATTNEKLFF.

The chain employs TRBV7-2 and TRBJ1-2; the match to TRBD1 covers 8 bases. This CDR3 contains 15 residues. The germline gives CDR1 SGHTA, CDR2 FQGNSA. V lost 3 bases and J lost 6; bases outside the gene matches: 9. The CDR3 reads CASSLSRDRIDGYTF. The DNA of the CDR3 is TGTGCCAGCAGCTTGTCCCGGGACAGGATCGATGGCTACACCTTC.